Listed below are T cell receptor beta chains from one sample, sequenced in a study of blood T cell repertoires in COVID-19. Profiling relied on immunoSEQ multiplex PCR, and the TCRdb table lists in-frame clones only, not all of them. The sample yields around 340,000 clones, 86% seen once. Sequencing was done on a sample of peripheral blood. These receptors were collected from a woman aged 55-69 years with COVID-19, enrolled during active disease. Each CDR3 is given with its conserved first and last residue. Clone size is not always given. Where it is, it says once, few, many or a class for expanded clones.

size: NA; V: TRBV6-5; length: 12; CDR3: CASRDRGTEAFF
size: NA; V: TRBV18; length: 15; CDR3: CASSLGGISNTEAFF
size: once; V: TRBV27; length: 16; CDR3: CASSSNGLVELHTQYF
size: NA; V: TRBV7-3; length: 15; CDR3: CASSSGTGGENEQFF
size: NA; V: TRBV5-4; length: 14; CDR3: CASSPDRAGNTIYF
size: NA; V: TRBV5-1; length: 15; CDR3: CASSLSGSYNSPLHF
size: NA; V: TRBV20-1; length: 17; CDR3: CSASDGTSGALSYEQYF
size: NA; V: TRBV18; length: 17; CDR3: CASSTRTGGVSGYEQYF
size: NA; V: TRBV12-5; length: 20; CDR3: CASGLFPPGLYSAGANVLTF
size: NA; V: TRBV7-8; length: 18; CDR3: CASSLAGWGLVYKNEQFF
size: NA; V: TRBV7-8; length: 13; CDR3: CASSLTRPDEQFF
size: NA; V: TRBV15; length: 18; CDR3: CATLNSQGPFYSNQPQHF
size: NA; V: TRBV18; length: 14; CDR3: CASSPGQINYGYTF
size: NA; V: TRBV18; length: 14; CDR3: CASSPGQGNTEAFF
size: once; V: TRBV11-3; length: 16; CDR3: CASSKYQGAGANVLTF
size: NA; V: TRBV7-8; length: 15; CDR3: CASSLGGGASEKLFF
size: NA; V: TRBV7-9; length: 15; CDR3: CASSVRQEPFYEQYF
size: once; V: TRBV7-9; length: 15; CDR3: CASSETGLETYEQYF
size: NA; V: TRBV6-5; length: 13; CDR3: CASRQPGGNTIYF
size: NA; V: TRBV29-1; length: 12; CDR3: CSVEELKNIQYF
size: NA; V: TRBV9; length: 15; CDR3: CASSSGQGAYEKLFF
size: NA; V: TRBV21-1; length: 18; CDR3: CAPGPGLAGGLGYNEQFF
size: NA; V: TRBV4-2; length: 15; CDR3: CASSQDIWGEEKLFF
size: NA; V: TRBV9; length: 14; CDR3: CASSVGSSLSPLHF
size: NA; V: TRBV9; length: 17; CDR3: CASSVRSGTLSGNTIYF
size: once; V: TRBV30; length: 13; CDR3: CAWSVQTQNEQFF
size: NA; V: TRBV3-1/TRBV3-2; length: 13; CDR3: CASRTAGSYGYTF
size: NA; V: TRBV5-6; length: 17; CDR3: CASSPPYAGISGNTIYF
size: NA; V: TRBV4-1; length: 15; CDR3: CASSDRQGANYGYTF
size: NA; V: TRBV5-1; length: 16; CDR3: CASSLEASGGRNEQFF
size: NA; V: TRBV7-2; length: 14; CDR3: CASSQSDSGQPQHF
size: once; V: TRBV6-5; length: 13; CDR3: CASSSGLMGEQYF
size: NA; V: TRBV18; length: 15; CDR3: CASSPSQGSGYGYTF
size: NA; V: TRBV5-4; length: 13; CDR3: CASSPGQNYGYTF
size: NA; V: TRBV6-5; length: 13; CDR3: CASSDSLNTEAFF
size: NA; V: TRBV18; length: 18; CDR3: CASSPPWGFYRAGAEAFF
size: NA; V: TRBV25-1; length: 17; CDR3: CASSEGGTGLRRGEQYF
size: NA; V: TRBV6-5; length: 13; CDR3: CASSPGQGGNQHF
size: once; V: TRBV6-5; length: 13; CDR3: CASSRAGYTEAFF
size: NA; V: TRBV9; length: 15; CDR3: CASSGTGGRYNEQFF
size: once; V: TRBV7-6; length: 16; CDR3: CASSSYSGGNADTQYF
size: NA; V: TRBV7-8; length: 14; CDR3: CASSLEYVNYGYTF